Listed below are T cell receptor beta chains from one sample, sequenced in a study of cytomegalovirus exposure and HLA in healthy donors. Only in-frame clones appear in the TCRdb table, and some are missing; sequencing was by immunoSEQ multiplex PCR. This table holds around 210,000 clones, 82% found once. The sequencing input was PBMCs. The origin of the receptors is a woman between 40 and 55 years old in good health and CMV-seronegative. CDR3s include the opening cysteine and the closing phenylalanine or tryptophan. A D gene is named only where the DNA matches it firmly. Clone size is given for some rows only: seen once, a few or many times, or a class if the clone is expanded.

j_call,v_call,clone_size,d_call,cdr3_aa,cdr3_nt
TRBJ2-7,TRBV6-6,.,.,CASSYLDSQYF,TGTGCCAGCTCCTACCTGGACAGCCAGTACTTC
TRBJ1-1,TRBV18,few,.,CASSPPRGMNTEAFF,TGTGCCAGCTCACCACCGCGGGGTATGAACACTGAAGCTTTCTTT
TRBJ2-5,TRBV27,.,TRBD2,CASSIHGGAEETQYF,TGTGCCAGCAGTATACACGGGGGGGCAGAAGAGACCCAGTACTTC
TRBJ2-7,TRBV19,.,TRBD2,CATSGTSGMEQYF,TGTGCCACCAGCGGGACTAGCGGTATGGAGCAGTACTTC
TRBJ2-7,TRBV5-1,.,.,CASSLGGPDYEQYF,TGCGCCAGCAGCTTGGGGGGCCCCGACTACGAGCAGTACTTC
TRBJ1-1,TRBV13,.,.,CASSIIRGRGAETEAFF,TGTGCCAGCAGCATAATACGCGGGCGGGGGGCAGAGACTGAAGCTTTCTTT
TRBJ2-2,TRBV5-8,few,.,CASSLRVVANTGELFF,TGTGCCAGCAGCTTGCGGGTTGTCGCGAACACCGGGGAGCTGTTTTTT
TRBJ1-4,TRBV2,.,.,CASSGSRTVGVFF,TGTGCCAGCAGTGGATCAAGGACAGTCGGAGTGTTTTTT
TRBJ2-3,TRBV5-4,once,TRBD2,CASSFMGGTDTQYF,TGTGCCAGCAGCTTTATGGGGGGGACAGATACGCAGTATTTT
TRBJ2-5,TRBV30,.,.,CAWSVMGGTQYF,TGTGCCTGGAGTGTAATGGGGGGGACCCAGTACTTC
TRBJ1-2,TRBV11-1,few,.,CASSLEAGDGYTF,TGTGCCAGCAGCTTAGAGGCAGGGGATGGCTACACCTTC
TRBJ2-7,TRBV28,.,TRBD2,CASSPYGGGLAGGSYEQYF,TGTGCCAGCAGCCCCTATGGGGGGGGACTAGCGGGAGGGTCCTACGAGCAGTACTTC
TRBJ1-4,TRBV7-8,.,TRBD1,CASSLRGLANEKLFF,TGTGCCAGCAGCCTCAGGGGGTTGGCTAATGAAAAACTGTTTTTT
TRBJ2-1,TRBV2,.,TRBD1,CASRKDRGSYNEQFF,TGTGCCAGCAGAAAGGACAGGGGGTCCTACAATGAGCAGTTCTTC
TRBJ2-4,TRBV7-9,.,.,CASSSQENIQYF,TGTGCCAGCAGCTCACAGGAAAACATTCAGTACTTC
TRBJ2-5,TRBV7-2,few,TRBD2,CASSFGGGDLVQYF,TGTGCCAGCAGCTTCGGTGGGGGGGATTTAGTCCAGTACTTC
TRBJ2-1,TRBV2,.,TRBD2,CASRQSGRANNEQFF,TGTGCCAGCAGACAAAGCGGGAGGGCTAACAATGAGCAGTTCTTC
TRBJ1-6,TRBV7-2,.,.,CASSLSGNSPLHF,TGTGCCAGCAGCTTATCGGGTAATTCACCCCTCCACTTT
TRBJ1-3,TRBV5-1,.,TRBD1,CASSSGQVQGNTIYF,TGCGCCAGCAGCTCCGGACAGGTCCAGGGAAACACCATATATTTT
TRBJ1-5,TRBV4-1,.,.,CASSQGGNRLFNQPQHF,TGCGCCAGCAGCCAAGGCGGGAACAGACTTTTCAATCAGCCCCAGCATTTT
TRBJ1-2,TRBV18,.,.,CASSPSHSTDYGYTF,TGTGCCAGCTCACCCTCCCACAGTACTGACTATGGCTACACCTTC
TRBJ2-1,TRBV9,.,TRBD2,CASSARLAATYNEQFF,TGTGCCAGCAGCGCCCGACTAGCGGCCACCTACAATGAGCAGTTCTTC
TRBJ2-1,TRBV10-3,.,.,CAISESIGSGYNEQFF,TGTGCCATCAGTGAGTCGATCGGATCAGGTTACAATGAGCAGTTCTTC
TRBJ2-7,TRBV19,.,.,CASSPGSRSPYEQYF,TGTGCCAGTAGCCCCGGATCCAGGTCCCCTTACGAGCAGTACTTC
TRBJ2-4,TRBV27,.,.,CASSSVIAKNIQYF,TGTGCCAGCAGTTCCGTAATAGCCAAAAACATTCAGTACTTC
TRBJ1-1,TRBV5-6,.,.,CASSPGFSIEAFF,TGTGCCAGCAGCCCGGGATTTTCCATTGAAGCTTTCTTT
TRBJ2-2,TRBV7-3,.,TRBD2,CASSHPIAGTNTGELFF,TGTGCCAGCAGCCACCCGATAGCGGGTACGAACACCGGGGAGCTGTTTTTT
TRBJ2-7,TRBV28,.,TRBD2,CASSLEVSGTYEQYF,TGTGCCAGCAGTTTAGAGGTTAGCGGGACCTACGAGCAGTACTTC
TRBJ2-1,TRBV7-8,.,TRBD2,CASSTGLAGVGEQFF,TGTGCCAGCAGCACAGGACTAGCGGGAGTTGGTGAGCAGTTCTTC
TRBJ1-4,TRBV6-1,.,TRBD1,CASSVVTGTANEKLFF,TGTGCCAGCAGTGTCGTCACCGGGACAGCTAATGAAAAACTGTTTTTT
TRBJ2-7,TRBV7-3,.,.,CASSTGTLSRQYF,TGTGCCAGCAGTACCGGGACTCTCTCCAGGCAGTACTTC
TRBJ2-1,TRBV5-1,.,.,CASSLAQGGGEQFF,TGCGCCAGCAGCTTGGCCCAGGGCGGTGGCGAGCAGTTCTTC
TRBJ1-5,TRBV19,.,TRBD1,CASSGQGRWPQHF,TGTGCCAGTAGTGGACAGGGGCGATGGCCCCAGCATTTT
TRBJ1-5,TRBV19,.,.,CASSRAGAQPQHF,TGTGCCAGTAGTAGGGCAGGGGCTCAGCCCCAGCATTTT
TRBJ2-2,TRBV10-1,.,.,CASSASVEGGELFF,TGCGCCAGCAGTGCGAGCGTCGAAGGAGGGGAGCTGTTTTTT
TRBJ2-3,TRBV11-2,.,.,CASSIRDTQYF,TGTGCCAGCAGCATCAGAGATACGCAGTATTTT
TRBJ1-2,TRBV18,.,.,CASSPNRAEANYGYTF,TGTGCCAGCTCCCCGAACAGGGCCGAAGCTAACTATGGCTACACCTTC
TRBJ1-5,TRBV7-2,.,.,CASSAQRNQPQHF,TGTGCCAGCAGCGCCCAGAGGAATCAGCCCCAGCATTTT
TRBJ1-5,TRBV2,.,.,CASTSMGASQPQHF,TGTGCCAGCACCTCTATGGGGGCCAGCCAGCCCCAGCATTTT